A selection of T cell receptor beta chains follows, all from one sample in a study of T cell repertoires in cytomegalovirus infection. TCRdb fed the reads into MiXCR, producing one record per CDR3 protein. The table shows some 300,000 distinct CDR3 sequences, with around 10% occurring only once. What was sequenced was PBMCs. All receptors come from a human donor in good health (CMV status not recorded). Some clones in this sample may be carry-over from other donors' samples. CDR3s include the opening cysteine and the closing phenylalanine or tryptophan. Each record gives: V gene, J gene, CDR3 protein.

TRBV20-1	TRBJ1-3	CSAPFRGTGNTIYF
TRBV12-3/TRBV12-4	TRBJ2-5	CASKGTGRREETQYF
TRBV7-2	TRBJ1-1	CASSLPTRTGMNTEAFF
TRBV7-3	TRBJ1-2	CASSLMGGQGLNYGYTF
TRBV6-2/TRBV6-3	TRBJ2-5	CASIETLAPGKTQYF
TRBV28	TRBJ2-1	CASSLQRNEQFF
TRBV5-8	TRBJ1-4	CASSFGDRDNEKLFF
TRBV29-1	TRBJ2-5	CSVENQETQYF
TRBV6-5	TRBJ2-1	CASSYSGGAINEQFF
TRBV28	TRBJ1-1	CASSFTQWTEAFF
TRBV28	TRBJ1-2	CASSLLTGNYGYTF
TRBV7-9	TRBJ1-2	CASGLRGAHGYTF
TRBV7-2	TRBJ1-6	CASSLVPTAEGNSPLHF
TRBV2	TRBJ2-7	CASRADRDYEQYF
TRBV7-2	TRBJ2-3	CASSRQGTDTQYF
TRBV5-6	TRBJ2-2	CASSADNTGELFF
TRBV12-3/TRBV12-4	TRBJ2-3	CASSRRDGGADTQYF
TRBV6-1	TRBJ2-3	CASSLAGRADTQYF
TRBV27	TRBJ2-5	CASSLLGRGLQYF
TRBV29-1	TRBJ1-2	CSVEGGQENYGYTF
TRBV5-6	TRBJ2-5	CASSPMRSGGSETQYF
TRBV20-1	TRBJ2-5	CSGDEGQETQYF
TRBV5-1	TRBJ2-7	CASSFSGTGSYQQYF
TRBV4-3	TRBJ1-1	CASSQEGRYTEAFF
TRBV5-1	TRBJ2-2	CASSFRHPDRGTGELFF
TRBV20-1	TRBJ2-3	CSAGRGGVSDTQYF